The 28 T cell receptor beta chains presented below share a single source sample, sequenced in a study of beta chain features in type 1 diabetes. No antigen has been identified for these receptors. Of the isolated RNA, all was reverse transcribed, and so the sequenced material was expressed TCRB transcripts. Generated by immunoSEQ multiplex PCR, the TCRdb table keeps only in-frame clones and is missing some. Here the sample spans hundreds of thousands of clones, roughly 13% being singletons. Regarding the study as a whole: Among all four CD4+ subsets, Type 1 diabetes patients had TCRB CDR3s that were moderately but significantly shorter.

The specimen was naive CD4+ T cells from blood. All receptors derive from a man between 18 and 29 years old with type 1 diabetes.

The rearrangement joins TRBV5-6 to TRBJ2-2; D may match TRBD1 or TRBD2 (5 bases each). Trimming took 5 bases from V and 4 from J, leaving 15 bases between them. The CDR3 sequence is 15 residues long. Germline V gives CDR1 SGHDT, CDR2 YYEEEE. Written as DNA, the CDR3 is TGTGCCAGCAGGCAAAGGGGAGTTGTCACCGGGGAGCTGTTTTTT. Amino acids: CASRQRGVVTGELFF.

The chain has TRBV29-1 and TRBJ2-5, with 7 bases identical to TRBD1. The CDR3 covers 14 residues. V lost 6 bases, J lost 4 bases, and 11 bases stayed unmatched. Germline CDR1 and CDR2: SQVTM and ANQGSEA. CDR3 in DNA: TGCAGCGTGGACGGACAGGCCCCCGGAGAGACCCAGTACTTC. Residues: CSVDGQAPGETQYF. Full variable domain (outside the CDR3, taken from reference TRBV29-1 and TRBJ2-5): SAVISQKPSRDICQRGTSLTIQCQVDSQVTMMFWYRQQPGQSLTLIATANQGSEATYESGFVIDKFPISRPNLTFSTLTVSNMSPEDSSIYLCSVDGQAPGETQYFGPGTRLLVL.

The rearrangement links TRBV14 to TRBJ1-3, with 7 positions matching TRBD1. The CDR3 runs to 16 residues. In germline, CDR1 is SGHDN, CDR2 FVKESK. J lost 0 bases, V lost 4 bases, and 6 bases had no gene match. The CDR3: CASSPWGQSSGNTIYF. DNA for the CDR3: TGTGCCAGCAGCCCGTGGGGACAGAGCTCTGGAAACACCATATATTTT. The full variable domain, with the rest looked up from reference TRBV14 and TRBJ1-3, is EAGVTQFPSHSVIEKGQTVTLRCDPISGHDNLYWYRRVMGKEIKFLLHFVKESKQDESGMPNNRFLAERTGGTYSTLKVQPAELEDSGVYFCASSPWGQSSGNTIYFGEGSWLTVV.

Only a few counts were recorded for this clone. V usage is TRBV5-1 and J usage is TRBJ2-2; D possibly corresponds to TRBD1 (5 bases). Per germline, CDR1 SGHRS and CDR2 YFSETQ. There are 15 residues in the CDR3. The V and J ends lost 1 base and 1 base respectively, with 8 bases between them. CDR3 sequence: CASSLKQENTGELFF. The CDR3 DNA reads TGCGCCAGCAGCTTGAAACAGGAGAACACCGGGGAGCTGTTTTTT.

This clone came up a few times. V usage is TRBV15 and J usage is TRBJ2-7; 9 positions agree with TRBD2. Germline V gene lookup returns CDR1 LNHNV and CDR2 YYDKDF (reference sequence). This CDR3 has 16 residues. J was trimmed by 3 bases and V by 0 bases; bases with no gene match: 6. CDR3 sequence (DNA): TGTGCCACCAGCAGAGATCAGAGCGGGAGGCACTACGAGCAGTACTTC. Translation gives CATSRDQSGRHYEQYF.

In DNA form, the CDR3 reads TGCGCCAGCAGCTTGACGGGTTGGGATACTGAAGCTTTCTTT. This codes for CASSLTGWDTEAFF. This chain links TRBV5-1 with TRBJ1-1; D is unresolved. With 1 base removed from V and 5 bases from J, the gap between germline ends came to 12 bases. This CDR3 spans 14 amino acids. Germline values: CDR1 SGHRS, CDR2 YFSETQ.

CDR3 in DNA: TGTGCCAGCAGGGCAGCTAGCGGGAACTACAATGAGCAGTTCTTC. Amino acids: CASRAASGNYNEQFF. The rearrangement links TRBV13 to TRBJ2-1; 9 bases align to TRBD2. J was trimmed by 3 bases and V by 6 bases; bases with no gene match: 6. CDR1 is PRHDT, CDR2 FYEKMQ, per germline (reference sequence). The CDR3 sequence is 15 residues long.

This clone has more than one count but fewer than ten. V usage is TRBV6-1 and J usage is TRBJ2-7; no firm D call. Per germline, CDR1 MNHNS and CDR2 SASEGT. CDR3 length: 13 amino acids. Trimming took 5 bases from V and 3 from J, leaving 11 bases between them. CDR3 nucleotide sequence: TGTGCCAGCAGTCGGACGATTAACTACGAGCAGTACTTC. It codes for CASSRTINYEQYF.

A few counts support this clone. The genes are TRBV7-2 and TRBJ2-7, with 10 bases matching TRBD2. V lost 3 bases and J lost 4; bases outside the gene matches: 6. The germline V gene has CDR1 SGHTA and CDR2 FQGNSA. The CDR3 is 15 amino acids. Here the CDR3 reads CASSFGASGSYEQYF. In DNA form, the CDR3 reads TGTGCCAGCAGCTTTGGGGCTAGCGGGAGTTACGAGCAGTACTTC. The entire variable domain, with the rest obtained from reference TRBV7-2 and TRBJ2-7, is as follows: GAGVSQSPSNKVTEKGKDVELRCDPISGHTALYWYRQSLGQGLEFLIYFQGNSAPDKSGLPSDRFSAERTGGSVSTLTIQRTQQEDSAVYLCASSFGASGSYEQYFGPGTRLTVT.

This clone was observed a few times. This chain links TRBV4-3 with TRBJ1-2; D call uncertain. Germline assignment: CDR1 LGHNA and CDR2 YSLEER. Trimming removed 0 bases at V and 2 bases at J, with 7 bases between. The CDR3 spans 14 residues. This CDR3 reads CASSQDNSNYGYTF. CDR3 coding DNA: TGCGCCAGCAGCCAAGACAATTCAAACTATGGCTACACCTTC.

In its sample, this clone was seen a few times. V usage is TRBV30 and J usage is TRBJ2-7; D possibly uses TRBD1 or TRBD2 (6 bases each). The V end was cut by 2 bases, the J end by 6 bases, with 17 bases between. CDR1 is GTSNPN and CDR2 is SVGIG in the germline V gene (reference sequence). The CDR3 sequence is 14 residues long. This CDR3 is CAWSLGQRRGEQYF. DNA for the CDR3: TGTGCCTGGAGTTTAGGACAGCGGCGGGGCGAGCAGTACTTC.

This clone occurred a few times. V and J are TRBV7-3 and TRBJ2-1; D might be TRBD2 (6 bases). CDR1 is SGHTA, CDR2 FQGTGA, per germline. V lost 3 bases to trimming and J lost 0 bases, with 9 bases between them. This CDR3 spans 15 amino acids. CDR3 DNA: TGTGCCAGCAGCTTTAGCGGCAGCTCCTACAATGAGCAGTTCTTC. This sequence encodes CASSFSGSSYNEQFF. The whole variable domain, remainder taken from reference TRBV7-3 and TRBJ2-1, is GAGVSQTPSNKVTEKGKYVELRCDPISGHTALYWYRQSLGQGPEFLIYFQGTGAADDSGLPNDRFFAVRPEGSVSTLKIQRTERGDSAVYLCASSFSGSSYNEQFFGPGTRLTVL.

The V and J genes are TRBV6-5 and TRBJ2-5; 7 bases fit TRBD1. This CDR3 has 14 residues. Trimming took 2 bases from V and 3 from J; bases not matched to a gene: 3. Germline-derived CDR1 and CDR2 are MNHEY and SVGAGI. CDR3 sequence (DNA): TGTGCCAGCAGTTACCCCGGGACAGAAGAGACCCAGTACTTC. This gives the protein CASSYPGTEETQYF.

CDR3 loop: CASSPMKGTDTQYF. In DNA form, the CDR3 reads TGTGCCAGCAGCCCCATGAAGGGGACAGATACGCAGTATTTT. This chain connects TRBV7-2 to TRBJ2-3; D is possibly TRBD1 (5 bases). The CDR3 spans 14 residues. V lost 5 bases and J lost 3, with 12 bases in between. Germline V gene sequence: CDR1 SGHTA, CDR2 FQGNSA.

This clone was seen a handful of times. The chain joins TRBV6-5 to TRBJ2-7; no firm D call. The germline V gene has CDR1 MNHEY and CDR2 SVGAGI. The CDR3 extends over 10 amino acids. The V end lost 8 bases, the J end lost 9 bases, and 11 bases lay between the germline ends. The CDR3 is CASASGGQYF. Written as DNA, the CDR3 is TGTGCCAGCGCCTCAGGTGGGCAGTACTTC.

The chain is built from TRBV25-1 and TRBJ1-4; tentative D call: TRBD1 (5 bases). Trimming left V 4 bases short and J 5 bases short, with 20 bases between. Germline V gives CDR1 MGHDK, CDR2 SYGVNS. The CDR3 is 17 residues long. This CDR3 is CASSAHSAGPLNEKLFF. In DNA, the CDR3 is TGTGCCAGCAGTGCACACAGCGCGGGACCGTTAAATGAAAAACTGTTTTTT.

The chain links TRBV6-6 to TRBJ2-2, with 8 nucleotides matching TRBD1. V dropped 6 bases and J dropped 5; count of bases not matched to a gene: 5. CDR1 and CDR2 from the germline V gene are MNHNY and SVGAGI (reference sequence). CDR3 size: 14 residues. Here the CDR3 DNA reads TGTGCCAGCAGACGGGACAGGTCTACCGGGGAGCTGTTTTTT. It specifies CASRRDRSTGELFF.

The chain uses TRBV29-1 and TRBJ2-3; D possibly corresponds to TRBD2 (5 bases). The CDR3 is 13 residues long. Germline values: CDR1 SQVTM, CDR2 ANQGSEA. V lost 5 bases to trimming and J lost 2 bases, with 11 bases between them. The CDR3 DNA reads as TGCAGCGTTCCCAGCGGAAACACAGATACGCAGTATTTT. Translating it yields CSVPSGNTDTQYF.

CDR3 in amino acids: CASSSDFTTYEQYF. In DNA form, the CDR3 reads TGTGCCAGCAGTTCGGACTTTACTACCTACGAGCAGTACTTC. The chain recombines TRBV27 with TRBJ2-7; a possible D gene is TRBD2 (5 bases). V lost 4 bases and J 2 bases, leaving 12 bases between the germline ends. The length of the CDR3 is 14 residues. CDR1 MNHEY and CDR2 SMNVEV come from the germline V gene (reference sequence).

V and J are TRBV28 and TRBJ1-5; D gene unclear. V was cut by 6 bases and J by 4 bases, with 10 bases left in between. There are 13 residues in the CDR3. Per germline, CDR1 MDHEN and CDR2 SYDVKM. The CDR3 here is CASRIVGNQPQHF. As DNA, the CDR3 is TGTGCCAGCAGAATAGTAGGGAATCAGCCCCAGCATTTT.

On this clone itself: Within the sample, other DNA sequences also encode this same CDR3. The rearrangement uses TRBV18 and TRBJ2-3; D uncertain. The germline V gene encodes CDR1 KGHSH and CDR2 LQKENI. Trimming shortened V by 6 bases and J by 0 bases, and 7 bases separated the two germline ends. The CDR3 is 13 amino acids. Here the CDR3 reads CASSSASTDTQYF. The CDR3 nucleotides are TGTGCCAGCTCTAGTGCGAGCACAGATACGCAGTATTTT. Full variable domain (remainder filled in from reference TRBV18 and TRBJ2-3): NAGVMQNPRHLVRRRGQEARLRCSPMKGHSHVYWYRQLPEEGLKFMVYLQKENIIDESGMPKERFSAEFPKEGPSILRIQQVVRGDSAAYFCASSSASTDTQYFGPGTRLTVL.

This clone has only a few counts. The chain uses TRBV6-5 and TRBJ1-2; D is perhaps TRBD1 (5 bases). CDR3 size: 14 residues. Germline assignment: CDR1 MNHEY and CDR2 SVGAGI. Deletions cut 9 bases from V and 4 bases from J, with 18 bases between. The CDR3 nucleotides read TGTGCCAGTGGCGGGCAGGGTATAGCCTATGGCTACACCTTC. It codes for CASGGQGIAYGYTF.

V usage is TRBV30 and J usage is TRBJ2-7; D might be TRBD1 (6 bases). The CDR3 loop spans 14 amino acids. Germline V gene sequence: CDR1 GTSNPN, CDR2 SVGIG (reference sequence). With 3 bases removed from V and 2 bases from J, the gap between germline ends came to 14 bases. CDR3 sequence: CAWSKQGDTYEQYF. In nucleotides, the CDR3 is TGTGCCTGGAGCAAACAGGGAGATACCTACGAGCAGTACTTC.

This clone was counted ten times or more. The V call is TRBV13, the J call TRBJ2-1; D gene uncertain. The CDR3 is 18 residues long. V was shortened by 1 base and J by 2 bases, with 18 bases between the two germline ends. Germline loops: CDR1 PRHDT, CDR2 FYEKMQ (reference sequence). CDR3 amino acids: CASSLEAVGARTYNEQFF. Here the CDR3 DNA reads TGTGCCAGCAGCTTAGAAGCTGTGGGCGCCAGAACCTACAATGAGCAGTTCTTC.

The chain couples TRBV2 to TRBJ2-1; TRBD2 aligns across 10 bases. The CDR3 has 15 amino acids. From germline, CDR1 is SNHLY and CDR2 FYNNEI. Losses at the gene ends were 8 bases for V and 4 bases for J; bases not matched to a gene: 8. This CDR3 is CASGRTSGRYNEQFF. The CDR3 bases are TGTGCCAGCGGGAGGACTAGCGGCCGATACAATGAGCAGTTCTTC.

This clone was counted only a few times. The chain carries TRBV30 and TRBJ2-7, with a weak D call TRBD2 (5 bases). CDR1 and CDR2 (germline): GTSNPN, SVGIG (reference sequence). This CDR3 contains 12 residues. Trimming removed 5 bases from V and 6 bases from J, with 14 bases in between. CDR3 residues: CAWERDYREQYF. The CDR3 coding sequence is TGTGCCTGGGAAAGAGACTACCGCGAGCAGTACTTC.

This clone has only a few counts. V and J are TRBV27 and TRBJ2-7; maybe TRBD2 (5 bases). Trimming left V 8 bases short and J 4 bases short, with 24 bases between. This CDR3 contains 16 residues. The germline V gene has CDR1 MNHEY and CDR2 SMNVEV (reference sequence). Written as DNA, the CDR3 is TGTGCCAGCCAGAGGGTCGGGTCTCCTACCTCTTACGAGCAGTACTTC. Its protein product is CASQRVGSPTSYEQYF.

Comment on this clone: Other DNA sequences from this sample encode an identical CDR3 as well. CDR3 in amino acids: CASSEKEAFF. CDR3 sequence (DNA): TGTGCCAGCAGTGAAAAGGAAGCTTTCTTT. This rearrangement joins TRBV6-1 to TRBJ1-1; no clear D. Trimming removed 2 bases at V and 8 bases at J, with 3 bases between. Germline CDR1 reads MNHNS; CDR2 reads SASEGT. The CDR3 contains 10 residues.